This TCR beta chain stems from a study of control samples from healthy donors and cancer patients. The CDR3 consists of 16 residues. Germline V lookup: CDR1 SGHRS, CDR2 YFSETQ. The J segment lost 5 bases and the V segment lost 4 bases, leaving 11 bases of the junction unmatched. Data came from immunoSEQ multiplex PCR; TCRdb stores just in-frame clones and leaves some out. The profile shows some 89,000 clones, approximately 89% of them singletons. This TCR was recovered from a man aged 25-45 years in good health. The sequenced material came from blood. V and J are TRBV5-1 and TRBJ2-3; 9 bases are shared with TRBD2. Here the CDR3 reads CASSPGASGVQDTQYF. The CDR3 nucleotides read TGCGCCAGCAGCCCCGGGGCTAGCGGGGTTCAAGATACGCAGTATTTT.